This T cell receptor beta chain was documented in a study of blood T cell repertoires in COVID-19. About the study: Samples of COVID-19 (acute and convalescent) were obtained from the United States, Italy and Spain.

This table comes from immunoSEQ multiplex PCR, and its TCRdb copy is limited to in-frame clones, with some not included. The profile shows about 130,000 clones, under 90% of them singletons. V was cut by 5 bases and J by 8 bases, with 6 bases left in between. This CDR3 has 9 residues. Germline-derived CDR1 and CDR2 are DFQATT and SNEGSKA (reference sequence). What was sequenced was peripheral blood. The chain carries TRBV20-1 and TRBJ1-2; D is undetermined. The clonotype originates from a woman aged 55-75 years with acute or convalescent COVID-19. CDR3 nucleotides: TGCAGTGCTGGGCTGGGCTACACCTTC. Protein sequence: CSAGLGYTF.